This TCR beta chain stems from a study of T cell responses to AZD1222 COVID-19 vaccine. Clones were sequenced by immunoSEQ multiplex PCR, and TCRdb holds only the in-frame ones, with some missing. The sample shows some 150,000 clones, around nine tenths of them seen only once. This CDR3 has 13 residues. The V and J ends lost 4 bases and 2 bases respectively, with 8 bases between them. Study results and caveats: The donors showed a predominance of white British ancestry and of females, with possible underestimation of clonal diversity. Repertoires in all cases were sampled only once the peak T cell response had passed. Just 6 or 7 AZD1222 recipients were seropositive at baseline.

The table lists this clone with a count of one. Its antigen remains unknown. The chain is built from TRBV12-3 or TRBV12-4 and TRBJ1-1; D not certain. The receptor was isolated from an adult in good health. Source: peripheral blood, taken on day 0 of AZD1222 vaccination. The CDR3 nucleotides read TGTGCCAGCAGTTCTCTGGGTAACACTGAAGCTTTCTTT. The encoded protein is CASSSLGNTEAFF.